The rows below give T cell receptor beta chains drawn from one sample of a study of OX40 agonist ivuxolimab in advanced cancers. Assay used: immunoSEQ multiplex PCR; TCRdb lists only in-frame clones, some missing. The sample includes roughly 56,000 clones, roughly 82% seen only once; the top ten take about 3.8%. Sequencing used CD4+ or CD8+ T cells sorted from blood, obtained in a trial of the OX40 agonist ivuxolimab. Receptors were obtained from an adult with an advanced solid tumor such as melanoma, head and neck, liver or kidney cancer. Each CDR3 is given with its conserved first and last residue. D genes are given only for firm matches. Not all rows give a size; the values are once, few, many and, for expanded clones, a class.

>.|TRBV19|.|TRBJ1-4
CASSIGGTPTNEKLFF
TGTGCCAGTAGTATAGGAGGCACCCCAACTAATGAAAAACTGTTTTTT
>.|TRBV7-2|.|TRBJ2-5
CASSLGNRLLQETQYF
TGTGCCAGCAGCTTAGGTAACAGGCTATTACAAGAGACCCAGTACTTC
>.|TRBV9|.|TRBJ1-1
CASSVSRGTEAFF
TGTGCCAGCAGCGTCTCCCGGGGCACTGAAGCTTTCTTT
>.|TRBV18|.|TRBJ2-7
CASRPGQGGEQYF
TGTGCCAGCCGCCCGGGGCAGGGGGGGGAGCAGTACTTC
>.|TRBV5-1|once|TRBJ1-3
CASSGGSGNTIYF
TGCGCCAGCAGCGGCGGATCTGGAAACACCATATATTTT
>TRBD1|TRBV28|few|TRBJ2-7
CASSSVQGSSYEQYF
TGTGCCAGCAGTTCAGTACAGGGGTCTTCCTACGAGCAGTACTTC
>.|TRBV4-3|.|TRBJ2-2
CASSREGRNTGELFF
TGCGCCAGCAGCCGCGAAGGCAGAAACACCGGGGAGCTGTTTTTT
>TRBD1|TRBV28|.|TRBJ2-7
CASSLGTGTESYEQYF
TGTGCCAGCAGTCTAGGGACAGGGACGGAATCCTACGAGCAGTACTTC
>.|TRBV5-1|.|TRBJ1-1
CASSEVLQNTEAFF
TGCGCCAGCAGCGAGGTACTCCAGAACACTGAAGCTTTCTTT
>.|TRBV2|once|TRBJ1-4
CASSGTSREKLFF
TGTGCCAGCAGCGGGACCTCGCGGGAAAAACTGTTTTTT
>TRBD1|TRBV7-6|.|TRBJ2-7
CASSPRGPGQGVHEQYF
TGTGCCAGCAGCCCCAGGGGACCGGGACAGGGGGTCCACGAGCAGTACTTC
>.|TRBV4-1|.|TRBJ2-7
CASSPGPGGSEVEQYF
TGCGCCAGCAGCCCAGGGCCAGGAGGCTCAGAGGTCGAGCAGTACTTC
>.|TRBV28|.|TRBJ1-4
CASRDTLEKLFF
TGTGCCAGCCGGGACACCTTAGAAAAACTGTTTTTT
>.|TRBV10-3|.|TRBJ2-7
CAISVLSKGTYEQYF
TGTGCCATCAGTGTTTTGTCGAAGGGAACCTACGAGCAGTACTTC
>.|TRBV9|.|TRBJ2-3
CASSGGGGARTDTQYF
TGTGCCAGCAGCGGGGGCGGAGGGGCCCGCACAGATACGCAGTATTTT
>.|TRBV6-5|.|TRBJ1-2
CAVAGGEYGYTF
TGTGCCGTCGCGGGTGGGGAGTATGGCTACACCTTC
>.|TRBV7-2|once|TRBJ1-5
CASSFGTPYSNQPQHF
TGTGCCAGCAGCTTCGGGACCCCTTATAGCAATCAGCCCCAGCATTTT
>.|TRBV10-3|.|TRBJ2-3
CAISESFWGVRSTDTQYF
TGTGCCATCAGTGAGTCTTTTTGGGGGGTTCGTTCCACAGATACGCAGTATTTT
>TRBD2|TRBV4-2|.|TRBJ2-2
CASSQVLAGASTGELFF
TGTGCCAGCAGCCAAGTCCTAGCGGGAGCGAGCACCGGGGAGCTGTTTTTT
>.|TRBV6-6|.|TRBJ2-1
CASSSGPGVNEQFF
TGTGCCAGCAGTTCCGGCCCAGGGGTCAATGAGCAGTTCTTC
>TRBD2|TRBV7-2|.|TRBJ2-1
CASSISIAGGPGNEQFF
TGTGCCAGCAGCATATCAATAGCGGGGGGGCCGGGTAATGAGCAGTTCTTC
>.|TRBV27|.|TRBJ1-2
CASSLSRTDQTTF
TGTGCCAGCAGTTTATCCCGGACGGATCAGACCACCTTC
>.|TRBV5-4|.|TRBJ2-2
CASRPLGAGELFF
TGTGCCAGCAGACCCCTGGGGGCCGGGGAGCTGTTTTTT
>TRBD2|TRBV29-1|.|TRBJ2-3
CSVDPTSGGPTDTQYF
TGCAGCGTTGACCCTACTAGCGGGGGCCCCACAGATACGCAGTATTTT
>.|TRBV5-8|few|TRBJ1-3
CASRVRGPGNTIYF
TGTGCCAGCAGAGTCCGCGGTCCTGGAAACACCATATATTTT